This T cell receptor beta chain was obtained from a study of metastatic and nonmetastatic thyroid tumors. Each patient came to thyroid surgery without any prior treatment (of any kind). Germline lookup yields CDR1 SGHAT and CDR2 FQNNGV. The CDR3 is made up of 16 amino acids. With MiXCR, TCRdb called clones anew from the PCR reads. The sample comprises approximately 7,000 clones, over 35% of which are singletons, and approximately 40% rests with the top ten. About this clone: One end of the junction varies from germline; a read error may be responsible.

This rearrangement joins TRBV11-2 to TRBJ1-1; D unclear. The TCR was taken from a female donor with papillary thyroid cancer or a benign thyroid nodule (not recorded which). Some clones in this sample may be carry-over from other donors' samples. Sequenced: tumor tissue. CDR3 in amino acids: CSSSENIGWLDAEAFF. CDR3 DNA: TGTTCCAGCAGCGAAAACATAGGGTGGTTGGACGCTGAAGCTTTCTTT.